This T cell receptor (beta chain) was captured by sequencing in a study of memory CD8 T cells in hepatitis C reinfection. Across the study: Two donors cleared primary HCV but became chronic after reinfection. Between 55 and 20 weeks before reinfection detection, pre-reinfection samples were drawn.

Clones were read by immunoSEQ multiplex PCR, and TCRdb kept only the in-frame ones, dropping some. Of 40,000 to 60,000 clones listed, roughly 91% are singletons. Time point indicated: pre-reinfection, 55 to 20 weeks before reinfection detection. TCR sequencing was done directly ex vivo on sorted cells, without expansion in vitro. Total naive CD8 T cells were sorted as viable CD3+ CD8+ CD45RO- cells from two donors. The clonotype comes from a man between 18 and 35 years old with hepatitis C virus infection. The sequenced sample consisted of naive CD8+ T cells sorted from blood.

The CDR3 reads CASSLYRDYYEQYF. The CDR3 DNA reads TGTGCCAGCAGTTTGTACAGGGATTACTACGAGCAGTACTTC. The chain joins TRBV27 to TRBJ2-7, with D perhaps TRBD1 (6 bases). The CDR3 consists of 14 residues. V gave up 3 bases and J gave up 3 bases, with 12 bases separating them. The V gene's germline CDR1 is MNHEY and CDR2 SMNVEV (reference sequence).